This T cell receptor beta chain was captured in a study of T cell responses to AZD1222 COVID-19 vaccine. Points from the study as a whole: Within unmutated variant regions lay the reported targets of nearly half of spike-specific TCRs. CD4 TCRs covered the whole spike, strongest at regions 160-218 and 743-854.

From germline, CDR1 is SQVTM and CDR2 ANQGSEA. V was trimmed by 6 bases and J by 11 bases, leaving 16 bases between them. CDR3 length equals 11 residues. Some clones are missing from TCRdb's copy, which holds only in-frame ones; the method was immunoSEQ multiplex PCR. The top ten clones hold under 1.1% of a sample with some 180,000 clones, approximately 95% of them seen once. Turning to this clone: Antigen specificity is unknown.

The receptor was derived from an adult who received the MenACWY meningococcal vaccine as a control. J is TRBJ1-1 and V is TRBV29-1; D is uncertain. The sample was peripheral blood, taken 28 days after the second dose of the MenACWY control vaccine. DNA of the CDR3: TGCAGCGTGAGGGCTGGTGTAAGCGCTTTCTTT. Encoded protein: CSVRAGVSAFF.